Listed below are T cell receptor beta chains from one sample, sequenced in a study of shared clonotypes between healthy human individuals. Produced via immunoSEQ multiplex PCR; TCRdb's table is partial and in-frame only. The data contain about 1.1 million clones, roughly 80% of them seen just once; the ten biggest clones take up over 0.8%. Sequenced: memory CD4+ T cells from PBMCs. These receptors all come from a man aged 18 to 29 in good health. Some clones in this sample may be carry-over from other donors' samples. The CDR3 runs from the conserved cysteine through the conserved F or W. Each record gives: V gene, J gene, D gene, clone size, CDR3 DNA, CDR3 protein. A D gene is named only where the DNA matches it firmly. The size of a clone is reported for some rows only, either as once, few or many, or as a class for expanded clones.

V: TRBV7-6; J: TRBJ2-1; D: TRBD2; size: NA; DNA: TGTGCCAGCAGCTCACGCGGCCGCTCGCTAGCGGGAGTTGGCAATGAGCAGTTCTTC; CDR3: CASSSRGRSLAGVGNEQFF
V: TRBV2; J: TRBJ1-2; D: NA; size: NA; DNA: TGTGCCAGCACGCAAGATCGGGAGGGCGGCTACACCTTC; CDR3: CASTQDREGGYTF
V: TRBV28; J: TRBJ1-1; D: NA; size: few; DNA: TGTGCCAGCAGTTTAAATATGGACAGCCACGACACTGAAGCTTTCTTT; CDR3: CASSLNMDSHDTEAFF
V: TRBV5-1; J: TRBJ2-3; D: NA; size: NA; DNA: TGCGCCAGCAGCTTGGTATGGACCCCAGATACGCAGTATTTT; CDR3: CASSLVWTPDTQYF
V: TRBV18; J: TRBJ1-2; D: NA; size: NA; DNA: TGTGCCAGCTCACCACAACAGTCCTGGGGTTATGGCTACACCTTC; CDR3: CASSPQQSWGYGYTF
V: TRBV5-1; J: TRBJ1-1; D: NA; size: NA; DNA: TGCGCCAGCAGCCGCGACCCCCTAAGAGGCACTGAAGCTTTCTTT; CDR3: CASSRDPLRGTEAFF
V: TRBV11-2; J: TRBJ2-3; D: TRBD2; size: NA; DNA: TGTGCCAGCAGCTTTATAGCGGGGGGTGTAACAGATACGCAGTATTTT; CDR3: CASSFIAGGVTDTQYF
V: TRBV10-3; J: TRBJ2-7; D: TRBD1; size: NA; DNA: TGTGCCATCACCGGGACAGAGCCGTACGAGCAGTACTTC; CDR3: CAITGTEPYEQYF
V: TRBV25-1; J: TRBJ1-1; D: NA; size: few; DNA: TGTGCCAGCATCCCACCCGGGGGGATCGTGACTTTCTTT; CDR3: CASIPPGGIVTFF
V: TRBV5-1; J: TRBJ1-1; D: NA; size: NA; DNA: TGCGCCAGCCGCGGTACCCAGCCCACTGAAGCTTTCTTT; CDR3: CASRGTQPTEAFF
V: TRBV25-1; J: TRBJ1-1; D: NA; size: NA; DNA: TGTGCCAGCAGTGAGGGCCGGGGCACTGAAGCTTTCTTT; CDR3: CASSEGRGTEAFF
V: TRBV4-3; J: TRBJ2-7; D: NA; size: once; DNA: TGCGCCAGCAGCCAAGATCTAGCGCTTTCGGGCGAGCAGTACTTC; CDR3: CASSQDLALSGEQYF
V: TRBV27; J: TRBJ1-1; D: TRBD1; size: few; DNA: TGTGCCAGCAGTTTATCCCGGGGACAGAAACTGAACACTGAAGCTTTCTTT; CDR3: CASSLSRGQKLNTEAFF
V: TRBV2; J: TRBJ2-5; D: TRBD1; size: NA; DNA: TGTGCCAGCAGGGGGACAGGGGGGGAGACCCAGTACTTC; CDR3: CASRGTGGETQYF
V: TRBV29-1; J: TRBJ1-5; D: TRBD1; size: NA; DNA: TGCAGCGTTACCGGGACAGGAGCTGAGGGGCCCCAGCATTTT; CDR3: CSVTGTGAEGPQHF
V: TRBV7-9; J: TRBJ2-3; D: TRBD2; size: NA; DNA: TGTGCCAGCAGCCGAGGGGCTAGCGGCCGCACAGATACGCAGTATTTT; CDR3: CASSRGASGRTDTQYF
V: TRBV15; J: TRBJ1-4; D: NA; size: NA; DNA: TGTGCCACCAGCAGGCAAAAACAAGTGCGAACTAATGAAAAACTGTTTTTT; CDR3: CATSRQKQVRTNEKLFF
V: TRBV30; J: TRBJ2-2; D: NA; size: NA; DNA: TGTGCCTGGAGTCCCCAGAACACCGGGGAGCTGTTTTTT; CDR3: CAWSPQNTGELFF
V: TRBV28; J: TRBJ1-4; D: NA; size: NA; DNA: TGTGCCAGCAGTTTAGGGGCAGGGACCCAAAAACTGTTTTTT; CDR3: CASSLGAGTQKLFF
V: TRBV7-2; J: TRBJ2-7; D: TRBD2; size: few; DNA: TGTGCCAGCAGTTCTAGCGGGGGCTCCTACGAGCAGTACTTC; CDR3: CASSSSGGSYEQYF
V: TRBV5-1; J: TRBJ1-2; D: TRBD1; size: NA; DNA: TGCGCCAGCAGCTTGGTAGGGACAGACTATGGCTACACCTTC; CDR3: CASSLVGTDYGYTF
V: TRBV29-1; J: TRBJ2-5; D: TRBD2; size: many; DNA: TGCAGCGTGCGGGGGGGTAAGGGGTTCGGAGGAGAGACCCAGTACTTC; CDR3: CSVRGGKGFGGETQYF
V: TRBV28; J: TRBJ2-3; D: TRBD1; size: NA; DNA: TGTGCCAGCAGTTTAGGACAGGGCGTTAAATACACAGATACGCAGTATTTT; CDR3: CASSLGQGVKYTDTQYF
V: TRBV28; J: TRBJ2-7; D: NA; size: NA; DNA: TGTGCCAGCAGCGGGGCCTTGACCTACGAGCAGTACTTC; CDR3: CASSGALTYEQYF
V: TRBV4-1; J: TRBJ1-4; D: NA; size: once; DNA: TGCGCCAGCAGCACTCCGGGGGCCGGAGGCGAAAAACTGTTTTTT; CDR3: CASSTPGAGGEKLFF
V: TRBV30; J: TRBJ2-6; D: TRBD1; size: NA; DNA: TGTGCCTGGAGTGTACACCCAGGGGGCAAGACTTTC; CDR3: CAWSVHPGGKTF
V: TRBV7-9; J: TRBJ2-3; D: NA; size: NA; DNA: TGTGCCAGCAGCTTAGAGGGGAGAACAGATACGCAGTATTTT; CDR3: CASSLEGRTDTQYF
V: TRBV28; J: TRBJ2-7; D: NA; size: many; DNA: TGTGCCAGCAGTTTGTACCGCCCAGGGAGCGACGAGCAGTACTTC; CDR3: CASSLYRPGSDEQYF
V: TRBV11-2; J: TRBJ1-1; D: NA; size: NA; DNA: TGTGCCAGCAGCTTCTCGAACACTGAAGCTTTCTTT; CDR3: CASSFSNTEAFF
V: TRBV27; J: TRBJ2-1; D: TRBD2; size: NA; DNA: TGTGCCAGCATCCGACTAGCGGGAGGGCTCTCGTCCTACAATGAGCAGTTCTTC; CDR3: CASIRLAGGLSSYNEQFF
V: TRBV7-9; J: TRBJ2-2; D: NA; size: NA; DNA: TGTGCCAGCCGGAGGGCGGGCACCGGGGAGCTGTTTTTT; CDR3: CASRRAGTGELFF
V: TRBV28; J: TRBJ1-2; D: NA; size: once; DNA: TGTGCCAGCAGTTTAGGCTGGGGCCCGTTAAGCGGTGGCTACACCTTC; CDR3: CASSLGWGPLSGGYTF
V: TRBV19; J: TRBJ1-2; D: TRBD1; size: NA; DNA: TGTGCCAGTACCTTTGGAGGGACAGCCTATGGCTACACCTTC; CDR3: CASTFGGTAYGYTF
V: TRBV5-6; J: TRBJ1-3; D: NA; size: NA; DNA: TGTGCCAGCAGCTCTACAGGGTTGGCTGGAAACACCATATATTTT; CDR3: CASSSTGLAGNTIYF
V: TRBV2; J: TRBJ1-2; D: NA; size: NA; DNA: TGTGCCAGCAGTGTAGTACAGGTGGGATATGGCTACACCTTC; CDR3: CASSVVQVGYGYTF
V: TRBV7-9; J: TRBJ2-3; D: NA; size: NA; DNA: TGTGCCAGCAGCCTCCAAACTACAGATACGCAGTATTTT; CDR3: CASSLQTTDTQYF
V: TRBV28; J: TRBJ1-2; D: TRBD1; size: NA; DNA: TGTGCCAGCAGTTCGGGACAGGGAAACTATGGCTACACCTTC; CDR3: CASSSGQGNYGYTF
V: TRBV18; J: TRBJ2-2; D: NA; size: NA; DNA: TGTGCCAGCTCAAACACCGGGACTCGAACCTCCGGGGAGCTGTTTTTT; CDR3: CASSNTGTRTSGELFF
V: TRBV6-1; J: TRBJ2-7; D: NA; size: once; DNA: TGTGCCAGCAGTGAGTGGCCCGGGCAGTACTTC; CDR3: CASSEWPGQYF
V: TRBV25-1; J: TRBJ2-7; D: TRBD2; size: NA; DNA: TGTGCCAGCAGTGCGGGGGGGGCAGTGGATACCTACGAGCAGTACTTC; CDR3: CASSAGGAVDTYEQYF
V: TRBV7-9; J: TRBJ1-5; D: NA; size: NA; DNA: TGTGCCAGCAGCTCCTCGAATGGAGGGGGGGATCGGCCCCAGCATTTT; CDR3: CASSSSNGGGDRPQHF